This TCR beta chain was observed in a study of a mutant IDH1 vaccine in newly diagnosed glioma. In the study overall: Either 4-6 weeks after radiotherapy alone or alongside temozolomide, vaccination was begun. The therapy given earlier, which was standard therapy, consisted of radiotherapy, temozolomide, or both, and most of the patients received both. Visit V12 was scheduled at week 35 and visit V13 at week 47.

This table comes from immunoSEQ multiplex PCR, and its TCRdb copy is limited to in-frame clones, with some not included. This sample has roughly 56,000 clones, with about 80% found just once. Worth noting for this clone: What it recognizes is unknown.

The CDR3 length is 14 residues. The V end was cut by 6 bases, the J end by 5 bases, with 14 bases between. Germline V CDR1 and CDR2: ENHRY, SYGVKD. As to time point: week 47, end of study. Vaccine doses each comprised 300 ug of mutant IDH1 20-mer peptide, with topical imiquimod. The chain is built from TRBV10-3 and TRBJ1-5; the D is unclear. This TCR came from a man aged 50-59 years with glioma. The sample was PBMCs, taken from a glioma patient whose treatment included an IDH1 peptide vaccine. CDR3: CAISASRVDQPQHF. CDR3 coding DNA: TGTGCCATCAGCGCTTCGAGGGTAGATCAGCCCCAGCATTTT.